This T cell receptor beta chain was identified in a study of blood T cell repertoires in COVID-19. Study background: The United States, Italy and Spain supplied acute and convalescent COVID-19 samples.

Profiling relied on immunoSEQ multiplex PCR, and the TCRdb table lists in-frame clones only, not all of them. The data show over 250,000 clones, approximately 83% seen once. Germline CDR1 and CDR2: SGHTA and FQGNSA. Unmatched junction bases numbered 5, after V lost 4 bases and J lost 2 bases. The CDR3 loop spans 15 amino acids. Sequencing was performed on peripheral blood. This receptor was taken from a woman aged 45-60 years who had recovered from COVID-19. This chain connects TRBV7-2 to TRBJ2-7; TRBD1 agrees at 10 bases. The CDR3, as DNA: TGTGCCAGCAGCTCAGGACAGGGGGGCCCCTACGAGCAGTACTTC. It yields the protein CASSSGQGGPYEQYF.